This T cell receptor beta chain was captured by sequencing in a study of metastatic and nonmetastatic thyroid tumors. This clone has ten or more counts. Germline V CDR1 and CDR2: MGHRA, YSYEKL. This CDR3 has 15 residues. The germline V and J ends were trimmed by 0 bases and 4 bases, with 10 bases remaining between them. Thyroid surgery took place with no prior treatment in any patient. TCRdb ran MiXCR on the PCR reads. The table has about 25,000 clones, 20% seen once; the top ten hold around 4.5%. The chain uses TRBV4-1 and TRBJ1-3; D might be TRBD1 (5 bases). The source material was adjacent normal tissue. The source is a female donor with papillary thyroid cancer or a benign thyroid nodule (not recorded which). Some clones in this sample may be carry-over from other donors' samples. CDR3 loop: CASSQDQGRGNTIYF. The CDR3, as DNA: TGCGCCAGCAGCCAAGACCAGGGAAGGGGAAACACCATATATTTT.